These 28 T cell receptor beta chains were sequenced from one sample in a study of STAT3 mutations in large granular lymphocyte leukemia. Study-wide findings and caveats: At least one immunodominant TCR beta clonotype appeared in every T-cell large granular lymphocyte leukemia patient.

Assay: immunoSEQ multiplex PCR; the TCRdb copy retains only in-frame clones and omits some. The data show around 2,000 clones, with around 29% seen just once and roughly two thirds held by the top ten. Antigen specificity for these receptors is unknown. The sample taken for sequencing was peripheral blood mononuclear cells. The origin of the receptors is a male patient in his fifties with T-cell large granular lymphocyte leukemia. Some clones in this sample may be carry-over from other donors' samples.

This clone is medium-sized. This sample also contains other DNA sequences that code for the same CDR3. The CDR3 sequence: CASSPTGGNTEAFF. CDR3 coding DNA: TGTGCCAGCAGTCCGACAGGGGGGAACACTGAAGCTTTCTTT. This chain joins TRBV6-6 and TRBJ1-1; 9 bases map to TRBD1. CDR1 is MNHNY and CDR2 is SVGAGI in the germline V gene (reference sequence). J gave up 1 base and V 5 bases, and 2 bases lay outside the gene matches. CDR3 length: 14 amino acids.

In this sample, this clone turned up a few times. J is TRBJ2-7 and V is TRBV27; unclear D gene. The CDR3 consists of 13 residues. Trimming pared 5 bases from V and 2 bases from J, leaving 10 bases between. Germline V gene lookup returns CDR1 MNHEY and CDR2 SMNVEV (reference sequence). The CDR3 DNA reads TGTGCCAGCAGTCCAGGACCCCCCTACGAGCAGTACTTC. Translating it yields CASSPGPPYEQYF.

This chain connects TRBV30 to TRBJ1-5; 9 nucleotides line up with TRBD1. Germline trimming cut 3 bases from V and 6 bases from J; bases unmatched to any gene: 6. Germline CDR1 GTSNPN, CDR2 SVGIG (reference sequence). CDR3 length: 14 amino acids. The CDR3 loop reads CAWSLGTGSQPQHF. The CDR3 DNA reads TGTGCCTGGAGCCTCGGGACAGGGAGTCAGCCCCAGCATTTT.

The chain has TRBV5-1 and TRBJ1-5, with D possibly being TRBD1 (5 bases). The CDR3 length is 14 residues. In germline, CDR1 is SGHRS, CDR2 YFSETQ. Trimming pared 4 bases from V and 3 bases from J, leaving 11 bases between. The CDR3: CASSPGHDNQPQHF. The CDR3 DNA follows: TGCGCCAGCAGCCCAGGACATGACAATCAGCCCCAGCATTTT.

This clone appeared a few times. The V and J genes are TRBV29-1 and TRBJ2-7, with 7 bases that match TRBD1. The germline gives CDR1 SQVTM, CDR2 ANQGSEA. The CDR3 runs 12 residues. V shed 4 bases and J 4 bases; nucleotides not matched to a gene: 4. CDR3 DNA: TGCAGCGTTGGAGGGGGCACGTACGAGCAGTACGTC. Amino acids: CSVGGGTYEQYV.

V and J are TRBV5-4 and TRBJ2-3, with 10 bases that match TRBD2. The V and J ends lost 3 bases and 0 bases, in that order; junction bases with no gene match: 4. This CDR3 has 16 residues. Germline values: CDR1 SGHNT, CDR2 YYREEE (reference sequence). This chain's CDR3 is CASSSWGLASTDTQYF. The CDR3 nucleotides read TGTGCCAGCAGCTCCTGGGGACTAGCGAGCACAGATACGCAGTATTTT.

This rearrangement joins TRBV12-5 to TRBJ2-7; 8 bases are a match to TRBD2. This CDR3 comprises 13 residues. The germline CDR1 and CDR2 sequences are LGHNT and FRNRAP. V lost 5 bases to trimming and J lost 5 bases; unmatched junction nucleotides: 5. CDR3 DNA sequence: TGTGCTAGTGGTGCGGGAGGCCTCCACGAGCAGTACTTC. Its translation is CASGAGGLHEQYF.

CDR3 DNA: TGTGCCAGCAGTTACGGAGGGGCTCAGCCCCAGCATTTT. Protein: CASSYGGAQPQHF. This chain links TRBV6-6 with TRBJ1-5; D is perhaps TRBD1 (5 bases). This CDR3 region has 13 residues. Germline assignment: CDR1 MNHNY and CDR2 SVGAGI (reference sequence). Trimming left V 2 bases short and J 6 bases short, with 8 bases between.

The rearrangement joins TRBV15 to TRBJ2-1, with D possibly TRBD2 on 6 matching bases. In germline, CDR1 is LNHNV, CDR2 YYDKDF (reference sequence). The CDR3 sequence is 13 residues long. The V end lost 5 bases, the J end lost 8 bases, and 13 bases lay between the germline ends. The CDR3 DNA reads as TGTGCCACCAGCTCGGGGAGGCTCGATGAGCAGTTCTTC. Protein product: CATSSGRLDEQFF.

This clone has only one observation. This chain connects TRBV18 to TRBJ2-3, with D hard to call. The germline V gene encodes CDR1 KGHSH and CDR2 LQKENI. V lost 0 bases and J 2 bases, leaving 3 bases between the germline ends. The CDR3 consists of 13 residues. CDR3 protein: CASSPPVTDTQYF. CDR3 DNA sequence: TGTGCCAGCTCACCACCGGTCACAGATACGCAGTATTTT.

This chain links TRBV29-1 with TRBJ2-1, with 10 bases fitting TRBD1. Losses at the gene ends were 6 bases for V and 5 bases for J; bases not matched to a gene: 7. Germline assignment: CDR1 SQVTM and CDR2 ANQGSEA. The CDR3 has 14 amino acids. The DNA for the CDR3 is TGCAGCGTCTCCGGGACAGGGGACCACAATGAGCAGTTCTTC. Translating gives CSVSGTGDHNEQFF.

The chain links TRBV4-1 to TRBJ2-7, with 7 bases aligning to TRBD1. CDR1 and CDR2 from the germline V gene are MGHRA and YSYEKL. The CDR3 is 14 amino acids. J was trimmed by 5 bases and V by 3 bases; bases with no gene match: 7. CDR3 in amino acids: CASSHQQGINEQYF. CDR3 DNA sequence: TGCGCCAGCAGCCACCAACAGGGGATCAACGAGCAGTACTTC.

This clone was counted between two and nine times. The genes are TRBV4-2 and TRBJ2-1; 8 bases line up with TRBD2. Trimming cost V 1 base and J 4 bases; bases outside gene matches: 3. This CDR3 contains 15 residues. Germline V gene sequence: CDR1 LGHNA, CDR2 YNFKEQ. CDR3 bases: TGTGCCAGCAGCCAAGGAACTAGCGGTTACAATGAGCAGTTCTTC. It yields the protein CASSQGTSGYNEQFF.

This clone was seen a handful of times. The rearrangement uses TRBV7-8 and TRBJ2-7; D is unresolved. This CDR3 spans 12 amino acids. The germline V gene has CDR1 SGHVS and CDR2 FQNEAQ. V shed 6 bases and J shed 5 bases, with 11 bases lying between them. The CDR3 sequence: CASSQTRDEQYF. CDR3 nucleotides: TGTGCCAGCAGTCAAACCCGGGACGAGCAGTACTTC.

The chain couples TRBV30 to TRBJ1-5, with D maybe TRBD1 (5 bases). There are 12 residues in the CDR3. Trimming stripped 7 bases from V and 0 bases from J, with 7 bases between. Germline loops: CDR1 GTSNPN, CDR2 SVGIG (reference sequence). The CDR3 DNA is TGTGCCTCAGGGATTAGCAATCAGCCCCAGCATTTT. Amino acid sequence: CASGISNQPQHF.

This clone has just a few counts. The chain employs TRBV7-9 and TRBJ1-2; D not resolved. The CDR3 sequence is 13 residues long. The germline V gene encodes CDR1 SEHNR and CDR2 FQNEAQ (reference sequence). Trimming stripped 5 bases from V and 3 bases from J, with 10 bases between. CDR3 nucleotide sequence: TGTGCCAGCAGCCCAGACGGCTACTATGGCTACACCTTC. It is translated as CASSPDGYYGYTF. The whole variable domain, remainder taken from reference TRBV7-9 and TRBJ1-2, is DTGVSQNPRHKITKRGQNVTFRCDPISEHNRLYWYRQTLGQGPEFLTYFQNEAQLEKSRLLSDRFSAERPKGSFSTLEIQRTEQGDSAMYLCASSPDGYYGYTFGSGTRLTVV.

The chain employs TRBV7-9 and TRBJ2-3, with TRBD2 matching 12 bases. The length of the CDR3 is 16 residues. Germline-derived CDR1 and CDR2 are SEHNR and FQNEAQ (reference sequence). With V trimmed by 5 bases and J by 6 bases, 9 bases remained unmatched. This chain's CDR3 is CASSLVGLAGGDTQYF. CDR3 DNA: TGTGCCAGCAGCCTAGTCGGCCTAGCGGGAGGGGATACGCAGTATTTT.

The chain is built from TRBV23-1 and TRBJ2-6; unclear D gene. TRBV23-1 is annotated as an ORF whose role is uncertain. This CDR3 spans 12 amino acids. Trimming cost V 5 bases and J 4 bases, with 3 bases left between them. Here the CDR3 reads CASSIGANVLTF. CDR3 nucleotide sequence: TGCGCCAGCAGTATCGGGGCCAACGTCCTGACTTTC.

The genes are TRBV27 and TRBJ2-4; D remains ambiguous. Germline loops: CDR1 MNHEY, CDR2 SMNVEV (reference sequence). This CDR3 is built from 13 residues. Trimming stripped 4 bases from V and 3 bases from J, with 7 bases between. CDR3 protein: CASSSTSKNIQYF. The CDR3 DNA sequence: TGTGCCAGCAGTTCCACCAGCAAAAACATTCAGTACTTC.

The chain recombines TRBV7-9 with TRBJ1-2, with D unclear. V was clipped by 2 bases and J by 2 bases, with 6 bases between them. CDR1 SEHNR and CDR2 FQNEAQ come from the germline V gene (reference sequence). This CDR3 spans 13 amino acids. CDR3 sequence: CASSLKVNYGYTF. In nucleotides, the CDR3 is TGTGCCAGCAGCTTAAAGGTGAACTATGGCTACACCTTC. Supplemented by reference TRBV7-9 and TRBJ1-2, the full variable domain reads DTGVSQNPRHKITKRGQNVTFRCDPISEHNRLYWYRQTLGQGPEFLTYFQNEAQLEKSRLLSDRFSAERPKGSFSTLEIQRTEQGDSAMYLCASSLKVNYGYTFGSGTRLTVV.

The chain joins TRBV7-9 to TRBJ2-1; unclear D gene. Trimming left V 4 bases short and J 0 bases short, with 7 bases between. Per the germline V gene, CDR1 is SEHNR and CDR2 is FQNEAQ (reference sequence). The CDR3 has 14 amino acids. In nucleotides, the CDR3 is TGTGCCAGCAGCTATCTCGCCTCCTACAATGAGCAGTTCTTC. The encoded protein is CASSYLASYNEQFF.

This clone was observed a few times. As DNA, the CDR3 is TGCGCCAGCAGCTTATCGACTAGCACGGGGCAAGAGACCCAGTACTTC. Translating gives CASSLSTSTGQETQYF. V gene TRBV5-1 combines with J gene TRBJ2-5; TRBD2 agrees at 7 bases. This CDR3 has 16 amino acids. Germline V gene lookup returns CDR1 SGHRS and CDR2 YFSETQ. V lost 2 bases to trimming and J lost 2 bases; unmatched junction nucleotides: 9.

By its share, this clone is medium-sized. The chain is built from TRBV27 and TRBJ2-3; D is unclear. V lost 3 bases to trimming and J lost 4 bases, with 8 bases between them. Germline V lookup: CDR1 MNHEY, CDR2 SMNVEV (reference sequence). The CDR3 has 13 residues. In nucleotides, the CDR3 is TGTGCCAGCAGTTTCACGGTCGCAGATACGCAGTATTTT. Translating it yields CASSFTVADTQYF.

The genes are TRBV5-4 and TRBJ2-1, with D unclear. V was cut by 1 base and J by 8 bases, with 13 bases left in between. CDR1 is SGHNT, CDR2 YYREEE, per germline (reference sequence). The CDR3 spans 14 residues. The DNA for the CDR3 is TGTGCCAGCAGCTTGCTAGGCGCTAACCATGAGCAGTTCTTC. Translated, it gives CASSLLGANHEQFF.

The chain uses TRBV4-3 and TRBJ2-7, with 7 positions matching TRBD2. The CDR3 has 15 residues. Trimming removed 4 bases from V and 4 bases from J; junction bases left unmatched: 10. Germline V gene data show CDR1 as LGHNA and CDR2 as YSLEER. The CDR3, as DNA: TGCGCCAGCAGCCGGAACGTGGGGGGAGGGTACGAGCAGTACTTC. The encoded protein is CASSRNVGGGYEQYF.

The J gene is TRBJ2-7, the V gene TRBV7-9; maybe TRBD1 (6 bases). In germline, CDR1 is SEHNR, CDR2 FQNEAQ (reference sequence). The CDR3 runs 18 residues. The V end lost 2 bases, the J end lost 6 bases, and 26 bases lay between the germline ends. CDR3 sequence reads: CASSLILGGVDGRIEQYF. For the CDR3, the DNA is TGTGCCAGCAGCTTAATTTTAGGGGGTGTGGACGGCCGGATCGAGCAGTACTTC.

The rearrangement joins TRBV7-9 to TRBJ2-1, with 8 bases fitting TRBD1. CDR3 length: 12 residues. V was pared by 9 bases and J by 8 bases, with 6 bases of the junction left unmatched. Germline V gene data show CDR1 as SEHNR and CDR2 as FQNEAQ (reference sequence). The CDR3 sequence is CARQGVVDEQFF. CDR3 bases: TGTGCCAGACAGGGGGTGGTTGATGAGCAGTTCTTC.

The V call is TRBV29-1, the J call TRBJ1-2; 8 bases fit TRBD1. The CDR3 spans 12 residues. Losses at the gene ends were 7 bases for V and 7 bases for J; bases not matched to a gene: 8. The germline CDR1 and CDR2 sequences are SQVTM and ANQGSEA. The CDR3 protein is CSGPGTGGGYTF. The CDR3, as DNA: TGCAGCGGTCCCGGGACAGGTGGTGGCTACACCTTC.